This T cell receptor (beta chain) was documented in a study of cytomegalovirus exposure and HLA in healthy donors. Looking at the study overall: The same platform as the roughly 630 first-cohort repertoires was used for the 95 to 150 validation repertoires, a later analysis reported.

Per germline, CDR1 LGHNA and CDR2 YNFKEQ. V trimming: 4 bases; J trimming: 7 bases; junction bases outside the gene matches: 12. The CDR3 length is 17 residues. Study-level points and caveats: There were a few CMV-associated chains whose specificity for CMV antigens was confirmed in vitro. TCR sequences were mostly rare, though some public TCRs occurred in many donors. There were 160 or so TCR beta chains listed as cytomegalovirus-associated.

Concerning this clone: Its antigen is as yet unknown.

Sequencing was performed with immunoSEQ multiplex PCR; in TCRdb, only in-frame clones are kept and a portion is missing. The sample lists about 300,000 clones, roughly 90% seen once, with about 0.99% in the top ten. The V and J genes are TRBV4-2 and TRBJ2-1, with 11 bases fitting TRBD1. This TCR was recovered from a woman aged 18-29 years in good health and CMV-seronegative. The specimen sequenced was PBMCs. The CDR3 spells CASSPQGRGQGVNEQFF. The CDR3 DNA follows: TGTGCCAGCAGCCCCCAGGGGAGGGGACAGGGGGTGAATGAGCAGTTCTTC.